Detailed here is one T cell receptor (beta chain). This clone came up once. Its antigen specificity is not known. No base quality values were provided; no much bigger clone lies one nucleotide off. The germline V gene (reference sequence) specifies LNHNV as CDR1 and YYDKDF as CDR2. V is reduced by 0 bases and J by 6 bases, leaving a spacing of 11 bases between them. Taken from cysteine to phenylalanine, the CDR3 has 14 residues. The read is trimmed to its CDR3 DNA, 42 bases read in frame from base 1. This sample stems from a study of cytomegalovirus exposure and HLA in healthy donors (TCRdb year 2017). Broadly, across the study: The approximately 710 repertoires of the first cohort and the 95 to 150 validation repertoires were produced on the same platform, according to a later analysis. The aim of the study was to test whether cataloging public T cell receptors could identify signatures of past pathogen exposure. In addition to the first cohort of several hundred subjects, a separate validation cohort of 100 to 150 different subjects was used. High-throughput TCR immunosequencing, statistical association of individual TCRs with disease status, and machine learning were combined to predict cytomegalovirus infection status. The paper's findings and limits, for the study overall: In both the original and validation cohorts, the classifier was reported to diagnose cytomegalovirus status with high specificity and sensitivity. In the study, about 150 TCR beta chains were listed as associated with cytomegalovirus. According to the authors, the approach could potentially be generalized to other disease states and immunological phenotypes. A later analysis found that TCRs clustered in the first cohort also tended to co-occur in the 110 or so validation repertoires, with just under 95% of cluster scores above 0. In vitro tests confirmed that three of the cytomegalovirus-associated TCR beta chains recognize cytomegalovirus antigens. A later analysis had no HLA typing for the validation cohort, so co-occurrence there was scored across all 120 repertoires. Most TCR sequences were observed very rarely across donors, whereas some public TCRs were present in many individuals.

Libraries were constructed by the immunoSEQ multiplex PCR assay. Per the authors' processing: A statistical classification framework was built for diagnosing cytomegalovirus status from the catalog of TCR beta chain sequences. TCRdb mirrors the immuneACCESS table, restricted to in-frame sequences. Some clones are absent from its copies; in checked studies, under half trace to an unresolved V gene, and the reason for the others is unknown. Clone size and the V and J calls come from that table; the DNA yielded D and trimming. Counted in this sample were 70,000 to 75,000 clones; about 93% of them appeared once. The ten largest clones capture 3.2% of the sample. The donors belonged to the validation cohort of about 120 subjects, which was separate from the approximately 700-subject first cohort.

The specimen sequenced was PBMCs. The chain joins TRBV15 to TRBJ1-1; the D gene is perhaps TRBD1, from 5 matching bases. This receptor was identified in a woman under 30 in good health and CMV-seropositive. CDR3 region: CATSRDSGGSEAFF. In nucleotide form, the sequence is TGTGCCACCAGCAGAGATTCCGGGGGATCTGAAGCTTTCTTT.